These 28 T cell receptor beta chains were sequenced from one sample in a study of identical twins. TCRdb processed the 5' RACE reads anew with MiXCR; each CDR3 protein has one entry. Of under 300,000 distinct CDR3 sequences in the sample, 6.5% were seen once. This sample also appeared in a second study, on T cells expressing NK-cell markers.

Source material: CD8+ T cells sorted from blood. These receptors came from a woman in her late teens or twenties in good health.

A few counts support this clonotype. The rearrangement uses TRBV30 and TRBJ2-2; D remains ambiguous. This CDR3 is built from 14 residues. The germline V gene encodes CDR1 GTSNPN and CDR2 SVGIG (reference sequence). V was shortened by 4 bases and J by 4 bases, with 13 bases between the two germline ends. The DNA of the CDR3 is TGTGCCTGGACATCCTCCTACCGCACCGGGGAGCTGTTTTTT. Translation: CAWTSSYRTGELFF.

This clonotype has only a few counts. This chain joins TRBV4-3 and TRBJ1-1; D uncertain. Germline CDR1 reads LGHNA; CDR2 reads YSLEER. This CDR3 region has 14 residues. The ends were cut back, 4 bases at V and 1 base at J, with 10 bases in the middle. DNA for the CDR3: TGCGCCAGCAGCCCCAGGACGGGGAACACTGAAGCTTTCTTT. Its translation: CASSPRTGNTEAFF.

Only a few counts were recorded for this clonotype. The chain employs TRBV3-1 and TRBJ2-1; 13 bases align to TRBD2. J lost 0 bases, V lost 1 base, and 12 bases had no gene match. CDR1 and CDR2 (germline): LGHDT, YNNKEL (reference sequence). This CDR3 contains 21 residues. CDR3 residues: CASSQGGRGLAGSSSYNEQFF. The CDR3 nucleotides are TGTGCCAGCAGCCAAGGGGGGCGGGGACTAGCGGGGTCAAGCTCCTACAATGAGCAGTTCTTC.

This clonotype came up a few times. This chain links TRBV7-9 with TRBJ2-1; D possibly matches TRBD1 or TRBD2 (5 bases each). The CDR3 has 12 amino acids. The V and J ends lost 4 bases and 9 bases respectively, with 10 bases between them. In germline, CDR1 is SEHNR, CDR2 FQNEAQ (reference sequence). CDR3 in DNA: TGTGCCAGCAGCTCGGGACCCAGTGAGCAGTTCTTC. It encodes CASSSGPSEQFF.

The chain is built from TRBV12-3 or TRBV12-4 and TRBJ2-7; D is unresolved. This CDR3 contains 11 residues. V shed 8 bases and J shed 4 bases, with 9 bases lying between them. The CDR3 nucleotides read TGTGCCAGCGGGCCCCATTACGAGCAGTACTTC. Its translation: CASGPHYEQYF.

This chain connects TRBV6-1 to TRBJ2-1; weak D call: TRBD1 (6 bases). Trimming left V 7 bases short and J 10 bases short, with 14 bases between. This CDR3 has 12 residues. The germline gives CDR1 MNHNS, CDR2 SASEGT. CDR3 in amino acids: CASKGERLEQFF. CDR3 bases: TGTGCCAGCAAGGGGGAGAGGCTAGAGCAGTTCTTC.

The chain uses TRBV6-2 or TRBV6-3 and TRBJ2-2, with D possibly matching TRBD2 (6 bases). V lost 6 bases and J 7 bases, leaving 12 bases between the germline ends. This CDR3 comprises 13 residues. Germline assignment: CDR1 MNHEY and CDR2 SVGEGT. CDR3 nucleotide sequence: TGTGCCAGCAGGACGGGAGACATCGGGGAGCTGTTTTTT. It encodes CASRTGDIGELFF.

The chain uses TRBV7-9 and TRBJ1-2, with D perhaps matching TRBD1 (5 bases). Between the trimmed V and J ends, which lost 6 bases and 3 bases, there was a span of 23 bases. Germline V gene sequence: CDR1 SEHNR, CDR2 FQNEAQ (reference sequence). The CDR3 covers 17 residues. This chain's CDR3 is CASSPAQAGGGYYGYTF. The DNA for the CDR3 is TGTGCCAGCAGTCCCGCTCAGGCCGGCGGGGGTTACTATGGCTACACCTTC.

The CDR3 DNA reads TGTGCCATCCCTATGACAGGGGCGGGAGGGAGCTCCTACAATGAGCAGTTCTTC. Amino acids: CAIPMTGAGGSSYNEQFF. This chain joins TRBV10-3 and TRBJ2-1; D possibly corresponds to TRBD2 (9 bases). CDR3 size: 18 residues. Germline V gene sequence: CDR1 ENHRY, CDR2 SYGVKD. The V end lost 8 bases, the J end lost 0 bases, and 23 bases lay between the germline ends.

This clonotype was found a few times. V gene TRBV13 combines with J gene TRBJ2-5; D is unresolved. V dropped 4 bases and J dropped 0 bases, with 9 bases sitting between them. The CDR3 extends over 14 amino acids. Looked up from germline, CDR1 is PRHDT and CDR2 is FYEKMQ (reference sequence). The CDR3 nucleotides are TGTGCCAGCAGCTCGCAGGCGGACCAAGAGACCCAGTACTTC. Translated, it gives CASSSQADQETQYF.

This clonotype was counted only a few times. The V and J genes are TRBV2 and TRBJ2-1; a weak D match, TRBD2 (6 bases). V was shortened by 6 bases and J by 5 bases, with 8 bases between the two germline ends. Germline assignment: CDR1 SNHLY and CDR2 FYNNEI. The CDR3 contains 12 residues. The CDR3 is CASRKRDNEQFF. The CDR3 DNA reads TGTGCCAGCAGGAAGCGGGACAATGAGCAGTTCTTC.

The chain carries TRBV7-8 and TRBJ2-5; no definite D call. Trimming pared 2 bases from V and 7 bases from J, leaving 14 bases between. Germline-derived CDR1 and CDR2 are SGHVS and FQNEAQ. The CDR3 is 14 amino acids. The CDR3 region has the DNA TGTGCCAGCAGCTTACTTCAGCGAGGCCGGACCCAGTACTTC. It specifies CASSLLQRGRTQYF.

This clonotype was observed at least ten times. The chain is built from TRBV7-9 and TRBJ2-3; D remains ambiguous. Between the trimmed V and J ends, which lost 5 bases and 2 bases, there was a span of 11 bases. Germline V lookup: CDR1 SEHNR, CDR2 FQNEAQ (reference sequence). This CDR3 is built from 14 residues. The CDR3 nucleotides read TGTGCCAGCAGCCCTCTCATAGACACAGATACGCAGTATTTT. It translates to CASSPLIDTDTQYF.

The V and J genes are TRBV27 and TRBJ2-1; 7 bases fit TRBD2. With 3 bases clipped from V and 8 bases from J, the junction kept 19 bases outside the gene matches. The CDR3 loop spans 18 amino acids. Germline V lookup: CDR1 MNHEY, CDR2 SMNVEV (reference sequence). CDR3 coding DNA: TGTGCCAGCAGTTTCCGATCCCGAAATAGCGGGTTTGAAGATGAGCAGTTCTTC. It translates to CASSFRSRNSGFEDEQFF.

The chain employs TRBV6-2 or TRBV6-3 and TRBJ2-7; no definite D call. The germline CDR1 and CDR2 sequences are MNHEY and SVGEGT. V was shortened by 2 bases and J by 6 bases, with 8 bases between the two germline ends. The CDR3 has 12 residues. CDR3 sequence (DNA): TGTGCCAGCAGTTACCTCCCCGCCGAGCAGTACTTC. The encoded protein is CASSYLPAEQYF.

This clonotype was seen more than once but under ten times. This chain connects TRBV6-2 or TRBV6-3 to TRBJ1-5; possibly TRBD1 for D (6 bases). The germline CDR1 and CDR2 sequences are MNHEY and SVGEGT. V lost 7 bases and J 4 bases, leaving 17 bases between the germline ends. The CDR3 is made up of 15 amino acids. CDR3 region: CASNSPGALNQPQHF. CDR3 nucleotides: TGTGCCAGCAACTCCCCAGGGGCTTTGAATCAGCCCCAGCATTTT.

This chain joins TRBV7-9 and TRBJ2-1; 8 nucleotides agree with TRBD1. Germline V lookup: CDR1 SEHNR, CDR2 FQNEAQ (reference sequence). This CDR3 has 14 residues. Trimming cost V 6 bases and J 12 bases; bases outside gene matches: 13. The CDR3 sequence: CASRPEGTGTVQFF. The CDR3 nucleotides read TGTGCCAGCAGACCTGAAGGGACAGGTACTGTGCAGTTCTTC.

This clonotype was seen a handful of times. V and J are TRBV3-1 and TRBJ2-1; tentative D call: TRBD2 (6 bases). Germline V lookup: CDR1 LGHDT, CDR2 YNNKEL (reference sequence). The CDR3 spans 14 residues. Trimming left V 1 base short and J 3 bases short, with 7 bases between. CDR3 loop: CASSQAGDYNEQFF. The CDR3 DNA reads TGTGCCAGCAGCCAAGCGGGAGACTACAATGAGCAGTTCTTC.

This clonotype was recorded many times. The V gene is TRBV6-4, the J gene TRBJ2-2; no clear D gene. CDR1 and CDR2 (germline): MRHNA, SNTAGT. This CDR3 contains 13 residues. V was shortened by 2 bases and J by 1 base, with 2 bases between the two germline ends. DNA of the CDR3: TGTGCCAGCAGTGACAGGAACACCGGGGAGCTGTTTTTT. The encoded protein is CASSDRNTGELFF.

The chain combines TRBV3-1 with TRBJ2-3; D possibly corresponds to TRBD1 (5 bases). This CDR3 is 17 amino acids long. V was clipped by 5 bases and J by 4 bases, with 22 bases between them. Germline V gene lookup returns CDR1 LGHDT and CDR2 YNNKEL (reference sequence). The CDR3, as DNA: TGTGCCAGCAGCTTAAAGGGTCTAGGGGTGTTTGCAGATACGCAGTATTTT. Translating gives CASSLKGLGVFADTQYF.

The V gene is TRBV20-1, the J gene TRBJ2-7; 8 bases are a match to TRBD1. There are 16 residues in the CDR3. V was pared by 3 bases and J by 5 bases, with 15 bases of the junction left unmatched. CDR1 DFQATT and CDR2 SNEGSKA come from the germline V gene (reference sequence). The CDR3 DNA follows: TGCAGTGCTAGCCTACTGAGCAGGACAGGGATAAACGAGCAGTACTTC. Amino acids: CSASLLSRTGINEQYF.

This clonotype was counted a few times. The chain employs TRBV20-1 and TRBJ2-3; D call uncertain. Germline CDR1 is DFQATT and CDR2 is SNEGSKA (reference sequence). The CDR3 is 19 residues long. With 6 bases removed from V and 0 bases from J, the gap between germline ends came to 28 bases. The CDR3 loop is CSAPPGPLAPLTSTDTQYF. The CDR3 DNA sequence: TGCAGTGCCCCACCTGGTCCACTTGCGCCCCTGACTAGCACAGATACGCAGTATTTT.

This clonotype was observed a handful of times. The chain links TRBV3-1 to TRBJ2-2, with D possibly matching TRBD1 (5 bases). CDR3 length: 13 residues. Looked up from germline, CDR1 is LGHDT and CDR2 is YNNKEL (reference sequence). Between the trimmed V and J ends, which lost 2 bases and 7 bases, there was a span of 8 bases. CDR3 protein: CASSQPGYGELFF. The DNA for the CDR3 is TGTGCCAGCAGCCAACCAGGGTACGGGGAGCTGTTTTTT.

The table lists this clonotype with a few counts. V is TRBV7-9 and J is TRBJ2-1; D not certain. V gave up 5 bases and J gave up 3 bases, with 17 bases separating them. The CDR3 contains 16 residues. Germline V gene lookup returns CDR1 SEHNR and CDR2 FQNEAQ (reference sequence). The CDR3 DNA follows: TGTGCCAGCAGCCCTCCAATTTCGTTACTCTACAATGAGCAGTTCTTC. As protein: CASSPPISLLYNEQFF.

The V call is TRBV11-2, the J call TRBJ2-5; no clear D gene. This CDR3 has 15 residues. The V end lost 0 bases, the J end lost 1 base, and 9 bases lay between the germline ends. The germline gives CDR1 SGHAT, CDR2 FQNNGV. CDR3 nucleotide sequence: TGTGCCAGCAGCTTAGAATCCAGCGTCCAAGAGACCCAGTACTTC. Its translation is CASSLESSVQETQYF.

The rearrangement links TRBV9 to TRBJ2-7; TRBD1 agrees at 11 bases. There are 16 residues in the CDR3. Germline CDR1 and CDR2: SGDLS and YYNGEE. J lost 3 bases, V lost 0 bases, and 5 bases had no gene match. DNA for the CDR3: TGTGCCAGCAGCGTAGGTGGGACAGGGGGGAACTACGAGCAGTACTTC. The encoded protein is CASSVGGTGGNYEQYF.

This clonotype was detected a few times. This chain uses TRBV7-9 with TRBJ2-7, with unresolved D. The germline V gene encodes CDR1 SEHNR and CDR2 FQNEAQ (reference sequence). Trimming cost V 5 bases and J 2 bases, with 10 bases left between them. The CDR3 has 13 amino acids. CDR3 in amino acids: CASSATRTYEQYF. Written as DNA, the CDR3 is TGTGCCAGCAGCGCGACCCGTACCTACGAGCAGTACTTC.

This clonotype showed up just a few times. V usage is TRBV27 and J usage is TRBJ2-4; TRBD1 matches at 9 bases. V dropped 4 bases and J dropped 6; count of bases not matched to a gene: 10. The CDR3 sequence is 16 residues long. Germline V gene lookup returns CDR1 MNHEY and CDR2 SMNVEV (reference sequence). The CDR3 DNA sequence: TGTGCCAGCAGTTACTCCGGGACAGGGTCATTAAACATTCAGTACTTC. Protein product: CASSYSGTGSLNIQYF.